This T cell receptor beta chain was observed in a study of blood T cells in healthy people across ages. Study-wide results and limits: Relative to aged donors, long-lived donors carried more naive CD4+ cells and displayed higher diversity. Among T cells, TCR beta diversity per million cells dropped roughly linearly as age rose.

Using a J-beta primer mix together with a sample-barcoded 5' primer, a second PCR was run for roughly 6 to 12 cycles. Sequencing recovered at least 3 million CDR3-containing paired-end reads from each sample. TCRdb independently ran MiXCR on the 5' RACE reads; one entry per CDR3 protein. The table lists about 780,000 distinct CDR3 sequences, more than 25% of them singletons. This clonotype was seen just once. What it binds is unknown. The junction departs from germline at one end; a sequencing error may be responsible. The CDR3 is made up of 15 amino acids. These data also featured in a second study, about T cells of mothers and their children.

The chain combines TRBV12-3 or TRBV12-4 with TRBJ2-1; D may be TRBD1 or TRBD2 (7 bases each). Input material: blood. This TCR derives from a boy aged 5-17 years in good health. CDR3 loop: CASTPRDREGNERFF. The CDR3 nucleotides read TGTGCCAGCACTCCCCGAGACAGGGAGGGCAATGAGCGGTTCTTC.